The next 17 T cell receptor beta chains were all read from a single sample in a study of blood T cells in healthy people across ages. It was with a sample-barcoded 5' primer and a J-beta primer mix that a second PCR of about 6 to 11 cycles was run. TCRdb analysed the 5' RACE reads with MiXCR anew, one entry per CDR3 protein. The table lists 630,000 or so distinct CDR3 sequences, roughly 30% of them singletons, with 15% to 18% in the top ten. The sequenced material came from blood. The receptors were gathered from an elderly woman in good health.

In this sample, this clonotype turned up many times. The chain carries TRBV5-6 and TRBJ2-1, with D unresolved. The CDR3 is made up of 15 amino acids. V was cut by 5 bases and J by 4 bases, with 16 bases left in between. Germline values: CDR1 SGHDT, CDR2 YYEEEE. The CDR3 here is CASSQPTAPYNEQFF. The CDR3 coding sequence is TGTGCCAGCAGTCAACCAACCGCGCCGTACAATGAGCAGTTCTTC.

There are a few counts of this clonotype. The chain is built from TRBV5-1 and TRBJ2-7; D remains ambiguous. The V gene lost 0 bases and the J gene lost 2 bases, with 12 bases spanning the gap. Germline values: CDR1 SGHRS, CDR2 YFSETQ. The CDR3 runs 15 residues. The CDR3 DNA reads TGCGCCAGCAGCTTGGACAGCTCCAGCCCCTACGAGCAGTACTTC. Translation: CASSLDSSSPYEQYF.

This clonotype was found a few times. The rearrangement links TRBV6-2 or TRBV6-3 to TRBJ1-1, with TRBD1 matching over 11 bases. The CDR3 covers 13 residues. J lost 7 bases, V lost 5 bases, and 3 bases had no gene match. The germline V gene encodes CDR1 MNHEY and CDR2 SVGEGT. The CDR3 is CASSGTGGREAFF. The CDR3 DNA reads as TGTGCCAGCAGTGGGACAGGGGGACGTGAAGCTTTCTTT.

This clonotype was seen repeatedly, ten times or more. V is TRBV12-3 or TRBV12-4 and J is TRBJ1-4; the D gene is possibly TRBD1 (6 bases). V lost 5 bases and J 6 bases, leaving 13 bases between the germline ends. There are 14 residues in the CDR3. The CDR3 loop is CASSPQGAYEKLFF. The DNA for the CDR3 is TGTGCCAGCAGTCCACAGGGAGCGTATGAAAAACTGTTTTTT.

The rearrangement uses TRBV29-1 and TRBJ2-7; D is ambiguous. CDR3 length: 11 residues. Looked up from germline, CDR1 is SQVTM and CDR2 is ANQGSEA. V dropped 6 bases and J dropped 4 bases, with 10 bases sitting between them. In DNA form, the CDR3 reads TGCAGCGTGCTCGTAGTTTACGAGCAGTACTTC. It is translated as CSVLVVYEQYF.

Many counts were recorded for this clonotype. The chain combines TRBV20-1 with TRBJ2-5; TRBD2 aligns across 8 bases. The germline V gene encodes CDR1 DFQATT and CDR2 SNEGSKA (reference sequence). With V trimmed by 1 base and J by 1 base, 5 bases remained unmatched. The CDR3 totals 15 residues. This CDR3 reads CSARVWTSPQETQYF. In DNA, the CDR3 is TGCAGTGCTAGAGTGTGGACTAGCCCCCAAGAGACCCAGTACTTC.

This clonotype appeared many times. V and J are TRBV20-1 and TRBJ2-7, with 7 positions matching TRBD1. This CDR3 comprises 14 residues. Germline CDR1 and CDR2: DFQATT and SNEGSKA (reference sequence). V lost 4 bases to trimming and J lost 0 bases; unmatched junction nucleotides: 6. The chain's CDR3 is CSATGQPSSYEQYF. CDR3 bases: TGCAGTGCTACGGGACAGCCAAGCTCCTACGAGCAGTACTTC.

Turning to this clonotype: The germline gene is not matched at one end of the junction; a read error may be the cause. The chain employs TRBV12-3 or TRBV12-4 and TRBJ2-3; no clear D. CDR3 length equals 14 residues. This CDR3 is CASSYDSSTDAQYF. The CDR3 nucleotides are TGTGCCAGCAGTTATGACTCGAGCACAGATGCGCAATATTTT.

This clonotype showed up just a few times. The chain has TRBV20-1 and TRBJ1-4, with 9 positions matching TRBD1. After removal of 6 bases from V and 3 bases from J, the junction contained 5 bases not matched to a gene. Per the germline V gene, CDR1 is DFQATT and CDR2 is SNEGSKA (reference sequence). The CDR3 loop spans 14 amino acids. CDR3 sequence reads: CSARGTGSNEKLFF. CDR3 bases: TGCAGTGCCAGGGGGACAGGGTCTAATGAAAAACTGTTTTTT.

Only a few counts were recorded for this clonotype. The genes are TRBV20-1 and TRBJ2-3; D might be TRBD2 (6 bases). The length of the CDR3 is 14 residues. Germline V gene sequence: CDR1 DFQATT, CDR2 SNEGSKA (reference sequence). V lost 7 bases and J 6 bases, leaving 20 bases between the germline ends. The CDR3 loop is CSVIPGDRPDTQYF. CDR3 coding DNA: TGCAGTGTTATTCCGGGGGACCGCCCGGATACGCAGTATTTT.

Of note for this clonotype: With a much larger clone just one base away, this may be a read error. The rearrangement links TRBV20-1 to TRBJ1-5, with D unresolved. Trimming shortened V by 7 bases and J by 3 bases, and 13 bases separated the two germline ends. The CDR3 sequence is 13 residues long. Germline-derived CDR1 and CDR2 are DFQATT and SNEGSKA (reference sequence). The CDR3 DNA follows: TGCAGTGTCCGTCGGCAGGTCAATCAGCCCCAGCATTTT. This sequence encodes CSVRRQVNQPQHF.

This clonotype has a handful of counts. The chain combines TRBV12-5 with TRBJ1-4; 8 bases fit TRBD1. This CDR3 is 14 amino acids long. Germline V gene lookup returns CDR1 LGHNT and CDR2 FRNRAP. Unmatched junction bases numbered 7, after V lost 6 bases and J lost 7 bases. The CDR3 DNA reads TGTGCTAGTGGCCCGGGACAGGTCACTGAAAAACTGTTTTTT. Amino acids: CASGPGQVTEKLFF. Full variable domain (missing parts from reference TRBV12-5 and TRBJ1-4): DARVTQTPRHKVTEMGQEVTMRCQPILGHNTVFWYRQTMMQGLELLAYFRNRAPLDDSGMPKDRFSAEMPDATLATLKIQPSEPRDSAVYFCASGPGQVTEKLFFGSGTQLSVL.

The chain is built from TRBV30 and TRBJ1-5, with 8 positions matching TRBD1. CDR3 length equals 16 residues. Trimming took 3 bases from V and 7 from J; bases not matched to a gene: 14. The germline V gene encodes CDR1 GTSNPN and CDR2 SVGIG (reference sequence). CDR3 residues: CAWSQRPGQVRQPQHF. The DNA of the CDR3 is TGTGCCTGGAGCCAACGACCGGGACAGGTACGCCAGCCCCAGCATTTT.

This clonotype was observed a few times. J is TRBJ2-3 and V is TRBV5-1; 10 nucleotides align to TRBD2. V lost 0 bases and J lost 1; bases outside the gene matches: 5. Germline loops: CDR1 SGHRS, CDR2 YFSETQ. There are 17 residues in the CDR3. This chain's CDR3 is CASSLGVAGGGTDTQYF. The CDR3 DNA follows: TGCGCCAGCAGCTTGGGGGTAGCGGGGGGCGGCACAGATACGCAGTATTTT.

Note on this clonotype: This may arise from a read error, as a much more abundant clone is one base away. V usage is TRBV20-1 and J usage is TRBJ2-5; 9 nucleotides align to TRBD2. Germline V lookup: CDR1 DFQATT, CDR2 SNEGSKA (reference sequence). The CDR3 extends over 16 amino acids. CDR3 nucleotides: TGCAGTGCACTGCGTGCAGCGGGGGGCGGGGTAGAGGCCCAGTACTTC. Its translation: CSALRAAGGGVEAQYF.

This clonotype was observed a handful of times. The rearrangement uses TRBV5-6 and TRBJ1-2; possible D gene TRBD1, 5 bases. V was pared by 0 bases and J by 3 bases, with 9 bases between. This CDR3 contains 14 residues. Germline assignment: CDR1 SGHDT and CDR2 YYEEEE. The CDR3 region has the DNA TGTGCCAGCAGCTTGGGGGACGGCGACTATGGCTACACCTTC. It yields the protein CASSLGDGDYGYTF. The full variable domain, with the rest looked up from reference TRBV5-6 and TRBJ1-2, is DAGVTQSPTHLIKTRGQQVTLRCSPKSGHDTVSWYQQALGQGPQFIFQYYEEEERQRGNFPDRFSGHQFPNYSSELNVNALLLGDSALYLCASSLGDGDYGYTFGSGTRLTVV.

V is TRBV5-1 and J is TRBJ1-2; D unclear. Germline CDR1 is SGHRS and CDR2 is YFSETQ. V was shortened by 4 bases and J by 8 bases, with 15 bases between the two germline ends. This CDR3 is 13 amino acids long. The chain's CDR3 is CASSDTRAGGYTF. The CDR3 coding sequence is TGCGCCAGCAGCGACACAAGGGCGGGCGGCTACACCTTC.